This T cell receptor (beta chain) originates from a study of blood T cells in healthy people across ages. Study at large: Template-switching capture recovered about one barcoded beta molecule per two T cells.

It was with a sample-barcoded 5' primer and a J-beta primer mix that a second PCR of about 6 to 12 cycles was run. TCRdb called the 5' RACE reads again in MiXCR, with one record for every CDR3 protein. This repertoire shows roughly 800,000 distinct CDR3 sequences, roughly 60% found once; its top ten account for roughly 20%. General observations from the study: Possibly, changes in expanded clonotypes were confounded because donor CMV status was unknown. Estimated diversity, derived from one million T cells, was regarded as an underestimate.

This CDR3 has 14 amino acids. The germline CDR1 and CDR2 sequences are LGHNA and YNFKEQ. The V end was cut by 1 base, the J end by 2 bases, with 8 bases between. Of note for this clonotype: Its cognate antigen is unknown.

V usage is TRBV4-2 and J usage is TRBJ2-5; weak D call: TRBD2 (6 bases). The clonotype comes from a man aged 25 to 40 in good health. The sample consisted of blood. The CDR3 here is CASSQGTKQETQYF. CDR3 DNA sequence: TGTGCCAGCAGCCAAGGGACTAAACAAGAGACCCAGTACTTC.